The entry that follows covers one T cell receptor (beta chain) sequence. V shed 4 bases, J shed 3 bases, and the junction held 4 bases outside the gene matches. The CDR3 has 15 amino acids. Germline V gene lookup returns CDR1 LNHDA and CDR2 SQIVND (reference sequence). The data stem from a study of identical twins. TCRdb re-analysed the 5' RACE reads in MiXCR, keeping a single row per CDR3 protein. The sample shows approximately 620,000 distinct CDR3 sequences, over 8.5% of them seen only once. This sample was shared with a second study, whose subject was yellow fever vaccine responses in identical twins.

Specimen: PBMCs. The TCR originated in a woman aged 18-29 years in good health. The chain couples TRBV19 to TRBJ1-5; TRBD1 matches 9 bases. CDR3 region: CASSKTGGANQPQHF. The CDR3 coding sequence is TGTGCCAGTAGTAAGACAGGGGGTGCCAATCAGCCCCAGCATTTT.